This T cell receptor (beta chain) emerged from a study of beta chain features in type 1 diabetes. Looking at the study overall: The study examined roughly 100 million sorted cells across all samples. Study-wide results and limits: Shorter TCRB CDR3s, moderately but significantly so, marked every one of the four CD4+ subsets in Type 1 diabetes patients. VDJ junctions from type 1 diabetes patients carried fewer insertions and larger deletions. A cDNA-based sequencing approach could over-represent cells with high TCR expression.

CDR3 length equals 12 residues. Germline CDR1 reads MNHEY; CDR2 reads SVGAGI. V gave up 6 bases and J gave up 7 bases, with 12 bases separating them. Note on this clone: The antigen is unknown.

Each of the CD4+ naive, central memory, regulatory and stem cell-like memory populations was sorted via CD45RO/CCR7/CD25/CD127/CD95/CD27. What was sequenced were expressed TCRB transcripts, since all of the isolated RNA had been reverse transcribed. Repertoires were generated with immunoSEQ multiplex PCR, while TCRdb's copy carries only in-frame clones and drops some. The sample lists 300,000 to 400,000 clones; roughly a tenth were seen once. The sequenced sample consisted of central memory CD4+ T cells from blood. This clonotype originated in a man aged 25-40 years with type 1 diabetes. The rearrangement uses TRBV6-5 and TRBJ1-2; D unresolved. CDR3 bases: TGTGCCAGCAGCGCCGCAAATACTGGCTACACCTTC. It specifies CASSAANTGYTF.